The next 19 T cell receptor beta chains were all read from a single sample in a study of response to subunit inactivated influenza vaccine. TCRdb re-analysed the RT-PCR reads in MiXCR, keeping a single row per CDR3 protein. The sample lists some 150,000 distinct CDR3 sequences, less than 15% seen once, with 25% to 35% in the top ten. The sample was also linked to a second study, of T cells expressing NK-cell markers. That paper states: It was by 5'RACE template switching with UMIs that TCR beta cDNA was made.

The sample here was CD8+ T cells sorted from PBMCs, taken roughly 13 days after vaccination. Receptors were obtained from a man aged 50 to 59 who received an inactivated influenza vaccine.

The sample holds a few counts of this clonotype. V gene TRBV9 combines with J gene TRBJ2-3; TRBD2 matches 7 bases. CDR3 length: 19 amino acids. The germline V gene has CDR1 SGDLS and CDR2 YYNGEE. V gave up 2 bases and J gave up 3 bases; unmatched junction bases: 18. Here the CDR3 DNA reads TGTGCCAGCAGCGTCCGGTTCGGGAATAGCGGGCGAGTTACAGATACGCAGTATTTT. Translating it yields CASSVRFGNSGRVTDTQYF.

The chain is built from TRBV19 and TRBJ2-5; TRBD2 aligns across 8 bases. CDR3 length equals 15 residues. Per germline, CDR1 LNHDA and CDR2 SQIVND (reference sequence). With 1 base clipped from V and 5 bases from J, the junction kept 6 bases outside the gene matches. CDR3 sequence: CASSIAGGPGETQYF. CDR3 nucleotide sequence: TGTGCCAGTAGTATAGCGGGAGGGCCTGGGGAGACCCAGTACTTC.

The table lists this clonotype with many counts. The chain couples TRBV29-1 to TRBJ2-7; 10 positions agree with TRBD1. CDR3 length equals 13 residues. The germline V gene has CDR1 SQVTM and CDR2 ANQGSEA. Trimming cost V 6 bases and J 3 bases; bases outside gene matches: 5. The CDR3 DNA is TGCAGCGTGAGACAGGGGGCCTACTACGAGCAGTACTTC. This encodes CSVRQGAYYEQYF.

Turning to this clonotype: One end of the junction varies from germline; a read error may be responsible. V usage is TRBV7-3 and J usage is TRBJ2-1; D is possibly TRBD2 (6 bases). The CDR3 runs to 15 residues. Germline V gene data show CDR1 as SGHTA and CDR2 as FQGTGA. DNA for the CDR3: TGTGCCATCAGCCCCGGGATTAGCGGATACAATGAGCAGTTCTTC. This codes for CAISPGISGYNEQFF.

This clonotype turned up a few times. V is TRBV2 and J is TRBJ2-1; a possible D gene is TRBD1 (6 bases). This CDR3 comprises 16 residues. Germline-derived CDR1 and CDR2 are SNHLY and FYNNEI. V lost 4 bases and J 0 bases, leaving 13 bases between the germline ends. The chain's CDR3 is CASSGYTGISYNEQFF. CDR3 DNA: TGTGCCAGCAGTGGGTACACAGGGATCTCCTACAATGAGCAGTTCTTC.

This clonotype turned up a few times. This chain links TRBV20-1 with TRBJ2-5; 10 positions match TRBD2. The CDR3 has 18 residues. The junction had 15 bases not matched to a gene; V was cut back by 0 bases and J by 5 bases. From germline, CDR1 is DFQATT and CDR2 SNEGSKA (reference sequence). The CDR3 loop reads CSARDELASSGSSETQYF. For the CDR3, the DNA is TGCAGTGCTAGAGATGAGTTGGCGTCTAGCGGGAGTTCGGAGACCCAGTACTTC.

This clonotype showed up just a few times. The V call is TRBV2, the J call TRBJ2-2; D call uncertain. Germline V gives CDR1 SNHLY, CDR2 FYNNEI. Trimming pared 7 bases from V and 0 bases from J, leaving 6 bases between. This CDR3 contains 13 residues. CDR3 sequence reads: CASKGSNTGELFF. The CDR3 nucleotides read TGTGCCAGCAAGGGCTCGAACACCGGGGAGCTGTTTTTT.

This clonotype was picked up a small number of times. The J gene is TRBJ2-7, the V gene TRBV25-1; D is possibly TRBD2 (5 bases). The V end lost 4 bases, the J end lost 2 bases, and 12 bases lay between the germline ends. The CDR3 is 14 residues long. The V gene's germline CDR1 is MGHDK and CDR2 SYGVNS. In DNA, the CDR3 is TGTGCCAGCAGTGGGACTCGAAAGGCCTACGAGCAGTACTTC. This codes for CASSGTRKAYEQYF.

This sequence joins TRBV11-2 and TRBJ2-3, with 9 bases aligning to TRBD1. J lost 6 bases, V lost 4 bases, and 8 bases had no gene match. The CDR3 is 15 residues long. The germline V gene has CDR1 SGHAT and CDR2 FQNNGV. CDR3: CASSSWRDRVDTQYF. The DNA for the CDR3 is TGTGCCAGCAGCTCATGGAGGGACAGGGTTGATACGCAGTATTTT.

The chain employs TRBV2 and TRBJ2-7; no clear D gene. Trimming stripped 7 bases from V and 5 bases from J, with 21 bases between. The CDR3 covers 15 residues. Germline CDR1 and CDR2: SNHLY and FYNNEI. CDR3 region: CASNGFKGPLNEQYF. For the CDR3, the DNA is TGTGCCAGCAACGGTTTTAAGGGTCCTTTGAACGAGCAGTACTTC. Filled out from reference TRBV2 and TRBJ2-7, the complete variable domain reads EPEVTQTPSHQVTQMGQEVILRCVPISNHLYFYWYRQILGQKVEFLVSFYNNEISEKSEIFDDQFSVERPDGSNFTLKIRSTKLEDSAMYFCASNGFKGPLNEQYFGPGTRLTVT.

V is TRBV5-1 and J is TRBJ2-2; D is uncertain. V lost 0 bases and J lost 3, with 6 bases in between. This CDR3 is built from 14 residues. Germline CDR1 and CDR2: SGHRS and YFSETQ. CDR3 bases: TGCGCCAGCAGCTTGGACTTATACACCGGGGAGCTGTTTTTT. Amino acids: CASSLDLYTGELFF.

This clonotype appeared a few times. J is TRBJ2-7 and V is TRBV24-1; D assignment may be TRBD1 or TRBD2 (6 bases each). The ends were cut back, 4 bases at V and 0 bases at J, with 15 bases in the middle. This CDR3 has 16 residues. CDR1 KGHDR and CDR2 SFDVKD come from the germline V gene. The CDR3 sequence is CATSDLSGQPSYEQYF. CDR3 DNA: TGTGCCACCAGTGACCTTAGCGGACAGCCCTCCTACGAGCAGTACTTC.

This clonotype was counted between two and nine times. CDR3: CASSYGFSKYF. In nucleotides, the CDR3 is TGTGCCAGCAGTTACGGATTTAGTAAGTACTTC. V and J are TRBV12-3 or TRBV12-4 and TRBJ2-7; D is unresolved. The CDR3 totals 11 residues. With 4 bases removed from V and 11 bases from J, the gap between germline ends came to 12 bases.

This clonotype has a handful of counts. V is TRBV5-1 and J is TRBJ2-3; 8 bases agree with TRBD1. Germline V gives CDR1 SGHRS, CDR2 YFSETQ. The CDR3 has 16 residues. Germline trimming cut 4 bases from V and 2 bases from J; bases unmatched to any gene: 9. CDR3 DNA sequence: TGCGCCAGCAGCGATTTGGACAGGGTTGCCACAGATACGCAGTATTTT. This sequence encodes CASSDLDRVATDTQYF. Variable domain in full (rest from reference TRBV5-1 and TRBJ2-3): KAGVTQTPRYLIKTRGQQVTLSCSPISGHRSVSWYQQTPGQGLQFLFEYFSETQRNKGNFPGRFSGRQFSNSRSEMNVSTLELGDSALYLCASSDLDRVATDTQYFGPGTRLTVL.

The chain joins TRBV4-3 to TRBJ2-3, with a possible D match to TRBD2 (5 bases). Trimming removed 2 bases at V and 4 bases at J, with 13 bases between. The CDR3 extends over 15 amino acids. Germline CDR1 LGHNA, CDR2 YSLEER. The CDR3 here is CASSQTGSDSDTQYF. The CDR3 DNA reads as TGCGCCAGCAGCCAAACGGGATCCGACTCAGATACGCAGTATTTT.

This clonotype was observed a handful of times. The V gene is TRBV27, the J gene TRBJ2-7; a possible D gene is TRBD1 (7 bases). This CDR3 is 15 amino acids long. Germline CDR1 reads MNHEY; CDR2 reads SMNVEV (reference sequence). The V end was cut by 2 bases, the J end by 7 bases, with 18 bases between. The CDR3 protein is CASSLGAGQFLEQYF. The CDR3 nucleotides are TGTGCCAGCAGTTTAGGGGCGGGACAGTTTCTAGAGCAGTACTTC.

Only a few counts were recorded for this clonotype. The chain recombines TRBV4-2 with TRBJ1-4; 9 bases align to TRBD1. Germline CDR1 reads LGHNA; CDR2 reads YNFKEQ. The CDR3 extends over 13 amino acids. V gave up 5 bases and J gave up 7 bases; unmatched junction bases: 2. The chain's CDR3 is CASSEDRGEKLFF. As DNA, the CDR3 is TGTGCCAGCAGCGAGGACAGGGGTGAAAAACTGTTTTTT.

This clonotype has more than one count but fewer than ten. The chain uses TRBV7-9 and TRBJ2-5, with 8 bases identical to TRBD2. The CDR3 has 17 residues. J gave up 0 bases and V 2 bases, and 8 bases lay outside the gene matches. In germline, CDR1 is SEHNR, CDR2 FQNEAQ (reference sequence). The CDR3 sequence: CASSLQKRGGYQETQYF. CDR3 coding DNA: TGTGCCAGCAGCTTACAAAAACGCGGGGGGTACCAAGAGACCCAGTACTTC.

The CDR3 spells CASSLHVGDSYNSPLHF. CDR3 sequence (DNA): TGTGCCAGCAGCCTCCATGTTGGGGACTCGTATAATTCACCCCTCCACTTT. The chain has TRBV13 and TRBJ1-6, with a weak D call TRBD1 (5 bases). The ends were cut back, 5 bases at V and 4 bases at J, with 18 bases in the middle. The germline gives CDR1 PRHDT, CDR2 FYEKMQ (reference sequence). CDR3 size: 17 residues.